This is a list of T cell receptor beta chains from one sample in a study of STAT5B mutations in CD4+ large granular lymphocyte leukemia. Sequenced by immunoSEQ multiplex PCR; TCRdb stores in-frame clones only, minus some. The sample shows about 31,000 clones, 65% to 75% of them seen only once. The material sequenced was CD4+ T cells from blood buffy coats. Receptor source: a human donor in good health. The CDR3 runs from the conserved cysteine through the conserved F or W. A D gene is named only where the DNA matches it firmly. Rows may omit the clone size; those that give it use once, few, many or a size class.

>TRBD2|once|TRBJ2-7|TRBV19
TGTGCCAGTAGTGCAAGGAGATTGATTAGCGGGAGGGAAGACGAGCAGTACTTC
CASSARRLISGREDEQYF
>TRBD2|once|TRBJ2-3|TRBV30
TGTGCCTGGAGTCAGGGACTAGCGGGCGTCACAGATACGCAGTATTTT
CAWSQGLAGVTDTQYF
>.|few|TRBJ1-1|TRBV6-5
TGTGCCAGCAGTTACGGTAGAGGGAACACTGAAGCTTTCTTT
CASSYGRGNTEAFF
>TRBD1|.|TRBJ1-1|TRBV9
TGTGCCAGCAGCGACCCCGAGGGGGCCCCAAACACTGAAGCTTTCTTT
CASSDPEGAPNTEAFF
>.|.|TRBJ1-6|TRBV30
TGTGCCTGGAGTAGGCCCAACAGGGCGATTGACTATAATTCACCCCTCCACTTT
CAWSRPNRAIDYNSPLHF
>TRBD1|few|TRBJ1-1|TRBV6-6
TGTGCCAGCAGTTACTCCGGGACAGTGAACACTGAAGCTTTCTTT
CASSYSGTVNTEAFF
>.|.|TRBJ1-3|TRBV2
TGTGCCAGCAAGGCCAACAAGAACCTGGACGGTCGCTCTGGAAACACCATATATTTT
CASKANKNLDGRSGNTIYF
>TRBD1|.|TRBJ1-4|TRBV6-1
TGTGCCAGCAGTGCCCAGGCACAGGGGCAAGGAGAAAAACTGTTTTTT
CASSAQAQGQGEKLFF
>.|once|TRBJ1-2|TRBV19
TGTGCCAGTAGCCCGTCTAACCGGGGCAAAGACTATGGCTACACCTTC
CASSPSNRGKDYGYTF
>TRBD1|.|TRBJ2-1|TRBV27
TGTGCCAGCAGTCACAGGGGGCGTGAGCAGTTCTTC
CASSHRGREQFF
>.|.|TRBJ2-1|TRBV29-1
TGCAGCGTTGTTCTAGCCGACATTTACAATGAGCAGTTCTTC
CSVVLADIYNEQFF
>TRBD2|.|TRBJ2-1|TRBV19
TGTGCCAGTAGTATAGTAGGGGCGACTAGCGGGGGAATTCACAATGAGCAGTTCTTC
CASSIVGATSGGIHNEQFF
>.|few|TRBJ1-1|TRBV19
TGTGCCAGTACCTCCCTGTGGGGGCGCGGGGACACTGAAGCTTTCTTT
CASTSLWGRGDTEAFF
>TRBD1|once|TRBJ2-5|TRBV2
TGTGCCAGCAGCCCCCGGGACAGTCTAGAGACCCAGTACTTC
CASSPRDSLETQYF
>TRBD1|.|TRBJ2-5|TRBV7-3
TGTGCCAGCAGCTTAATGGGACAGGGAAAAGAGACCCAGTACTTC
CASSLMGQGKETQYF
>.|few|TRBJ1-2|TRBV19
TGTGCCAGTAGTTTCGATGCCTATGGCTACACCTTC
CASSFDAYGYTF
>.|.|TRBJ1-2|TRBV7-2
TGTGCCAGCATGGCGGGACTCGGAGAGTACTATGGCTACACCTTC
CASMAGLGEYYGYTF
>.|.|TRBJ2-5|TRBV18
TGTGCCAGCTCACCCGGTAGACAAGAGACCCAGTACTTC
CASSPGRQETQYF
>TRBD2|once|TRBJ2-7|TRBV18
TGTGCCAGCTCACCAGGGCTAGCGGGAGGGAACGAGCAGTACTTC
CASSPGLAGGNEQYF
>.|.|TRBJ2-2|TRBV19
TGTGCCAGTAGTGCGACCCGGGCGGAGGCCGGGGAGCTGTTTTTT
CASSATRAEAGELFF
>.|.|TRBJ2-5|TRBV7-2
TGTGCCAGCAGCTCTCAAACGGGACTTAAAGAGACCCAGTACTTC
CASSSQTGLKETQYF
>.|medium-sized|TRBJ1-3|TRBV2
TGTGCCAGCAAACGGGGGATCTCTGGAAACACCATATATTTT
CASKRGISGNTIYF
>TRBD1|.|TRBJ2-7|TRBV7-8
TGTGCCAGCAGCCCGGGGACAGGCCCAGCGTACGAGCAGTACTTC
CASSPGTGPAYEQYF
>.|.|TRBJ2-2|TRBV6-5
TGTGCCAGCAGTCGGACCCAAAACACCGGGGAGCTGTTTTTT
CASSRTQNTGELFF
>.|.|TRBJ2-2|TRBV11-2
TGTGCCAGCAGCGCGCAAGTTAACACCGGGGAGCTGTTTTTT
CASSAQVNTGELFF
>.|.|TRBJ2-5|TRBV15
TGTGCCACCAGCAGAGGGTATGGGGAGACCCAGTACTTC
CATSRGYGETQYF
>TRBD1|.|TRBJ2-1|TRBV6-6
TGTGCCAGCAACCTTCCGGGACAGGGAGGTGGTGAGCAGTTCTTC
CASNLPGQGGGEQFF
>.|.|TRBJ2-5|TRBV6-5
TGTGCCAGCAGACCGTCTTTCGGTACGGTGACCCAGTACTTC
CASRPSFGTVTQYF
>.|.|TRBJ1-2|TRBV7-2
TGTGCCAGCAGCCCCGACGGCGGCCGGGTTTATGGCTACACCTTC
CASSPDGGRVYGYTF
>.|.|TRBJ1-1|TRBV7-9
TGTGCCAGCAGCCCCGGGGCGGGACGATCGAACACTGAAGCTTTCTTT
CASSPGAGRSNTEAFF
>TRBD2|.|TRBJ2-1|TRBV14
TGTGCCAGCAGCACCCCTAGCGGGGGGTACAATGAGCAGTTCTTC
CASSTPSGGYNEQFF
>TRBD1|.|TRBJ2-1|TRBV6-5
TGTGCCAGCAGTCGGTACCAGGGGGCTTGGCAGTTCTTC
CASSRYQGAWQFF
>TRBD1|.|TRBJ1-2|TRBV7-9
TGTGCCAGCAGCTTGGTACAGGGGTCACGGGGCTACACCTTC
CASSLVQGSRGYTF
>TRBD1|once|TRBJ2-6|TRBV19
TGTGCCAGTAGCAACAGGGGGCAAGGCTCTGGGGCCAACGTCCTGACTTTC
CASSNRGQGSGANVLTF
>.|.|TRBJ1-4|TRBV5-4
TGTGCCAGCAGCCAGGCCACGGGGGATGAAAAACTGTTTTTT
CASSQATGDEKLFF
>TRBD2|.|TRBJ2-1|TRBV29-1
TGCAGCGCTGGGGGGGTGGGGGGTCTGGCCTACAATGAGCAGTTCTTC
CSAGGVGGLAYNEQFF
>TRBD2|.|TRBJ2-5|TRBV30
TGTGCCTGGAGTGTGGGACTAGCGGTTACGACCCAGTACTTC
CAWSVGLAVTTQYF
>.|.|TRBJ1-6|TRBV7-2
TGTGCCAGCAGCTTAGATATCGGGAGCTCCTATAATTCACCCCTCCACTTT
CASSLDIGSSYNSPLHF
>.|.|TRBJ2-5|TRBV5-1
TGCGCCAGCAGCTTGGGTCTCGAGGGGACCCAGTACTTC
CASSLGLEGTQYF
>.|few|TRBJ1-1|TRBV19
TGTGCCAGTAGTATTGGGGCAGCTGAAGCTTTCTTT
CASSIGAAEAFF
>.|few|TRBJ1-2|TRBV15
TGTGCCACCAGCAGAGAGGGGGACCTCTATGGCTACACCTTC
CATSREGDLYGYTF